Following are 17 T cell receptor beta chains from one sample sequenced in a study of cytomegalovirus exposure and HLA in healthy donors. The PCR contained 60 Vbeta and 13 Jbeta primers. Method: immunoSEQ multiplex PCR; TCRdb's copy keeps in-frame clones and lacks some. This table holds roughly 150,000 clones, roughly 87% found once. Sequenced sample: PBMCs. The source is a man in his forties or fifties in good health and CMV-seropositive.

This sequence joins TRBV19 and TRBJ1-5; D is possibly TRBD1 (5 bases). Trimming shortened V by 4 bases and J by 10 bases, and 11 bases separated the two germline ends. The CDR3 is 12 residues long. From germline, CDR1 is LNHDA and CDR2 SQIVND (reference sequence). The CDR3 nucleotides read TGTGCCAGTAGTACAGGGTTCGGTCCCCAGCATTTT. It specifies CASSTGFGPQHF.

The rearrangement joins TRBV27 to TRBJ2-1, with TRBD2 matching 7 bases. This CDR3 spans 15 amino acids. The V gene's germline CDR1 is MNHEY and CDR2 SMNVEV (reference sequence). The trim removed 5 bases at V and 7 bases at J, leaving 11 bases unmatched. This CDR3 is CASSILRESRNEQFF. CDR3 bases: TGTGCCAGCAGTATCTTGCGGGAGAGTAGGAATGAGCAGTTCTTC.

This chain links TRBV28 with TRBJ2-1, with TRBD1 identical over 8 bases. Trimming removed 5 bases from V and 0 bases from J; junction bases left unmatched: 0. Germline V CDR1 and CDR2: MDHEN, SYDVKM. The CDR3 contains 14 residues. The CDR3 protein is CASSTGGSYNEQFF. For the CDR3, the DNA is TGTGCCAGCAGTACAGGGGGCTCCTACAATGAGCAGTTCTTC.

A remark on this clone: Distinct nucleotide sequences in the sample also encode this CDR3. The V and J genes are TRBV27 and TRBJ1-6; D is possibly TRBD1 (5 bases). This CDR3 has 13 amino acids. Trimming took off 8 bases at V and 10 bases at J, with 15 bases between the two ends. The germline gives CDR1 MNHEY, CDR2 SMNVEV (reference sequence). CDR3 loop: CASGGTVNSPLHF. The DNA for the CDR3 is TGTGCCAGCGGGGGGACGGTTAACTCACCCCTCCACTTT.

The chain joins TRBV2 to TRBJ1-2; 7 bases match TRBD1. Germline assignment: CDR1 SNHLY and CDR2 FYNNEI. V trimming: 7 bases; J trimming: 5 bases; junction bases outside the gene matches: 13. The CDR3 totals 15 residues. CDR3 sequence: CASNSAGTEEYGYTF. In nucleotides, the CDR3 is TGTGCCAGCAACTCAGCCGGGACAGAAGAGTATGGCTACACCTTC.

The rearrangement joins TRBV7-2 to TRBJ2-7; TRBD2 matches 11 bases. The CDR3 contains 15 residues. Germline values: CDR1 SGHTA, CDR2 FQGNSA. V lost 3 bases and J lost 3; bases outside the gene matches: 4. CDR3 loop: CASSLLAGGRYEQYF. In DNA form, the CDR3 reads TGTGCCAGCAGCTTGCTAGCGGGAGGACGCTACGAGCAGTACTTC.

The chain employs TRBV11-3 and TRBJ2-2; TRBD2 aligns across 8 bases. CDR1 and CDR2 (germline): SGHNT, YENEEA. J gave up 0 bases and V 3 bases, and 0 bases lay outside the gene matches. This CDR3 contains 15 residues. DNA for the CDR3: TGTGCCAGCAGCTTTAGCGGGACGAACACCGGGGAGCTGTTTTTT. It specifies CASSFSGTNTGELFF.

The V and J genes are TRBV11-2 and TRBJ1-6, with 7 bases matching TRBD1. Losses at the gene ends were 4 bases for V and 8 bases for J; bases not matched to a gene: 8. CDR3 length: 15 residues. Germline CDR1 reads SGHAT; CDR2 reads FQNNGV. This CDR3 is CASSSPTGSHSPLHF. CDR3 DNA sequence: TGTGCCAGCAGCTCCCCGACAGGGTCCCATTCACCCCTCCACTTT.

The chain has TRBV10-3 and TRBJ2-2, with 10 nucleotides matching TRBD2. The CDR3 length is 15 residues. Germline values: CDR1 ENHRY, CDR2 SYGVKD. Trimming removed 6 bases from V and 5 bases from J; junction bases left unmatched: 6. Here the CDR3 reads CAISEREGRTGELFF. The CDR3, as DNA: TGTGCCATCAGCGAGCGGGAGGGCAGGACCGGGGAGCTGTTTTTT.

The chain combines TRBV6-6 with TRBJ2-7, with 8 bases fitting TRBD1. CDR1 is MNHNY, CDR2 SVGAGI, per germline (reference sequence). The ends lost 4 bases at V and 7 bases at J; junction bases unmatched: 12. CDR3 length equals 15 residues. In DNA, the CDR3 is TGTGCCAGCAGTTCAGAGACAGGGGCGGTCGGAGAGCAGTACTTC. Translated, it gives CASSSETGAVGEQYF.

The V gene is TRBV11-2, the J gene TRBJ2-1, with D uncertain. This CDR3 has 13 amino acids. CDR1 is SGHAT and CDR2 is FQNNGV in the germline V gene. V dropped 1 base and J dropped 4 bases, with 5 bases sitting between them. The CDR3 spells CASSLGRYNEQFF. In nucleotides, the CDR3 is TGTGCCAGCAGCTTAGGTCGGTACAATGAGCAGTTCTTC.

CDR3 DNA: TGTGCCAGCAGCGCCTACAGTTCTGGGGCCAACGTCCTGACTTTC. Amino acids: CASSAYSSGANVLTF. The chain joins TRBV9 to TRBJ2-6; the D is unclear. This CDR3 contains 15 residues. The V gene's germline CDR1 is SGDLS and CDR2 YYNGEE. Trimming pared 3 bases from V and 1 base from J, leaving 8 bases between.

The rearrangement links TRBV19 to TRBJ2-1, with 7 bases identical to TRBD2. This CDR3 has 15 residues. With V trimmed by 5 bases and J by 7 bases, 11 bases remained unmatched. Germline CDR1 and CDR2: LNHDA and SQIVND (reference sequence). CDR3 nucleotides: TGTGCCAGTAGTCCAACGGGGGGTGGTAGGAATGAGCAGTTCTTC. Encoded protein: CASSPTGGGRNEQFF.

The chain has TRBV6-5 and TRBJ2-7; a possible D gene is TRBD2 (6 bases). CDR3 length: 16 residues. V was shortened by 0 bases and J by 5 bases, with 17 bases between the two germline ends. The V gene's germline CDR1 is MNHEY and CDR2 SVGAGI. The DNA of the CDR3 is TGTGCCAGCAGTTACTCGGGGGGACGCCGACCCGACGAGCAGTACTTC. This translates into CASSYSGGRRPDEQYF.

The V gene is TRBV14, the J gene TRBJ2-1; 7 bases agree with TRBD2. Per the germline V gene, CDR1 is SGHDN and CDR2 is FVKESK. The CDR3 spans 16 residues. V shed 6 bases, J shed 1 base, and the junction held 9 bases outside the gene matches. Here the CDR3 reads CASSPRGGGSYNEQFF. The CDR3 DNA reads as TGTGCCAGCAGTCCCCGCGGGGGTGGGTCCTACAATGAGCAGTTCTTC. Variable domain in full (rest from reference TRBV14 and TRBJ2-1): EAGVTQFPSHSVIEKGQTVTLRCDPISGHDNLYWYRRVMGKEIKFLLHFVKESKQDESGMPNNRFLAERTGGTYSTLKVQPAELEDSGVYFCASSPRGGGSYNEQFFGPGTRLTVL.

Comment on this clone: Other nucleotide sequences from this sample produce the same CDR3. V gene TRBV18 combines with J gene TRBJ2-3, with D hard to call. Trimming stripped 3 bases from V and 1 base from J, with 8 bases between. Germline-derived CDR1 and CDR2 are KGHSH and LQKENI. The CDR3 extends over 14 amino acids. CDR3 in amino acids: CASSPSGGTDTQYF. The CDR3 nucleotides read TGTGCCAGCTCACCGAGTGGTGGCACAGATACGCAGTATTTT.

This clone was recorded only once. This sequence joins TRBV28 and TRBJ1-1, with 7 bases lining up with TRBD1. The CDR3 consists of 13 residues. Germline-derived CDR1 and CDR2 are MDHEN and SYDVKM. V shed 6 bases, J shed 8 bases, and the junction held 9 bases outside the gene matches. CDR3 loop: CASSGTENSEAFF. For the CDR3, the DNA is TGTGCCAGCAGCGGGACAGAGAATTCGGAAGCTTTCTTT.